This TCR beta chain was obtained from a study of beta chain features in type 1 diabetes. Study information: Healthy donors and patients had similar age, gender and cell yields. Study results and limitations: Patients with Type 1 diabetes showed moderately but significantly shorter TCRB CDR3s in all four CD4+ subsets.

Isolated RNA was reverse transcribed in full, so expressed TCRB transcripts were sequenced. Repertoires were generated with immunoSEQ multiplex PCR, while TCRdb's copy carries only in-frame clones and drops some. The sample has under 350,000 clones, 14% seen once. The CDR3 contains 15 residues. The germline V gene encodes CDR1 SEHNR and CDR2 FQNEAQ (reference sequence). The trim removed 5 bases at V and 5 bases at J, leaving 10 bases unmatched. This clone was seen more than once but under ten times. As yet, its antigen is unknown. The sequencing input was naive CD4+ T cells from blood. The rearrangement links TRBV7-9 to TRBJ1-1; TRBD1 matches 8 bases. The sequence came from a man aged 25-40 years with type 1 diabetes. Here the CDR3 reads CASSHRTGNLTEAFF. CDR3 coding DNA: TGTGCCAGCAGCCACCGGACAGGGAATTTAACTGAAGCTTTCTTT.